Below are 21 T cell receptor beta chains sequenced from a single sample in a study of blood T cell repertoires in COVID-19. This table comes from immunoSEQ multiplex PCR, and its TCRdb copy is limited to in-frame clones, with some not included. Of approximately 200,000 clones listed, around 82% are singletons. Sequenced sample: peripheral blood. These receptors originate from a woman in her fifties or sixties with acute or convalescent COVID-19.

The V call is TRBV28, the J call TRBJ2-1, with TRBD2 matching 8 bases. J gave up 8 bases and V 6 bases, and 6 bases lay outside the gene matches. The CDR3 runs to 13 residues. The germline V gene has CDR1 MDHEN and CDR2 SYDVKM. DNA of the CDR3: TGTGCCAGCAGCGGGGGGGTCGTCTATGAGCAGTTCTTC. It encodes CASSGGVVYEQFF. Looking up the rest from reference TRBV28 and TRBJ2-1 gives the full variable domain: DVKVTQSSRYLVKRTGEKVFLECVQDMDHENMFWYRQDPGLGLRLIYFSYDVKMKEKGDIPEGYSVSREKKERFSLILESASTNQTSMYLCASSGGVVYEQFFGPGTRLTVL.

V and J are TRBV23-1 and TRBJ1-2; 8 bases agree with TRBD1. TRBV23-1 is known as an ORF, though its function is uncertain. The CDR3 totals 19 residues. The trim removed 4 bases at V and 2 bases at J, leaving 18 bases unmatched. CDR3 protein: CASSLPTARDRQNNYGYTF. In DNA form, the CDR3 reads TGCGCCAGCAGTCTACCAACGGCGAGGGACAGGCAGAACAACTATGGCTACACCTTC.

This rearrangement joins TRBV5-4 to TRBJ1-2, with no clear D. Between the trimmed V and J ends, which lost 3 bases and 8 bases, there was a span of 14 bases. The CDR3 has 13 residues. Germline values: CDR1 SGHNT, CDR2 YYREEE (reference sequence). The CDR3 is CASSSAGAEGYTF. The CDR3 DNA follows: TGTGCCAGCAGCTCCGCGGGTGCTGAGGGCTACACCTTC.

V gene TRBV6-1 combines with J gene TRBJ1-1; no definite D call. In germline, CDR1 is MNHNS, CDR2 SASEGT. V lost 0 bases and J lost 8, with 13 bases in between. There are 14 residues in the CDR3. CDR3 sequence reads: CASSEADFAGEAFF. The CDR3 nucleotides are TGTGCCAGCAGTGAAGCGGACTTCGCGGGGGAAGCTTTCTTT.

Only one count was recorded for this clone. The chain uses TRBV4-2 and TRBJ2-1; 8 nucleotides agree with TRBD2. Trimming removed 4 bases from V and 7 bases from J; junction bases left unmatched: 12. The CDR3 loop spans 16 amino acids. Germline CDR1 reads LGHNA; CDR2 reads YNFKEQ. CDR3 residues: CASSLRSYRGGNEQFF. DNA for the CDR3: TGTGCCAGCAGCCTAAGATCCTACCGGGGGGGGAATGAGCAGTTCTTC.

The chain uses TRBV6-2 or TRBV6-3 and TRBJ2-2; 10 bases are a match to TRBD2. CDR3 length: 16 amino acids. Germline CDR1 reads MNHEY; CDR2 reads SVGEGT. V lost 2 bases, J lost 1 base, and 1 base stayed unmatched. The CDR3 nucleotides read TGTGCCAGCAGTTACCCTAGCGGGGGGAACACCGGGGAGCTGTTTTTT. It codes for CASSYPSGGNTGELFF.

The rearrangement joins TRBV27 to TRBJ2-7; 9 nucleotides align to TRBD2. The CDR3 totals 15 residues. Germline CDR1 and CDR2: MNHEY and SMNVEV (reference sequence). V was pared by 0 bases and J by 1 base, with 1 base of the junction left unmatched. The CDR3 DNA follows: TGTGCCAGCAGTTTATCGCTAGCGGGGTCCTACGAGCAGTACTTC. This encodes CASSLSLAGSYEQYF.

The V gene is TRBV19, the J gene TRBJ2-7, with 7 bases lining up with TRBD2. Germline V lookup: CDR1 LNHDA, CDR2 SQIVND (reference sequence). The ends lost 4 bases at V and 2 bases at J; junction bases unmatched: 11. The CDR3 is 16 amino acids. The CDR3 spells CASSKSPSGVTYEQYF. In nucleotides, the CDR3 is TGTGCCAGTAGTAAATCGCCCAGCGGGGTAACCTACGAGCAGTACTTC. The whole variable domain, filled in from reference TRBV19 and TRBJ2-7, reads DGGITQSPKYLFRKEGQNVTLSCEQNLNHDAMYWYRQDPGQGLRLIYYSQIVNDFQKGDIAEGYSVSREKKESFPLTVTSAQKNPTAFYLCASSKSPSGVTYEQYFGPGTRLTVT.

This clone was seen once. V and J are TRBV20-1 and TRBJ1-1; 10 bases map to TRBD1. CDR1 is DFQATT and CDR2 is SNEGSKA in the germline V gene (reference sequence). The J segment lost 3 bases and the V segment lost 3 bases, leaving 19 bases of the junction unmatched. The CDR3 is 19 amino acids. In DNA form, the CDR3 reads TGCAGTGCTAGTGCCTTTGGACAGGGGGATTTGAGGGCGTACACTGAAGCTTTCTTT. Protein: CSASAFGQGDLRAYTEAFF.

The chain recombines TRBV3-1 (or the pseudogene TRBV3-2) with TRBJ1-1, with TRBD1 identical over 7 bases. This CDR3 comprises 12 residues. Trimming at V came to 7 bases and at J to 3 bases, leaving 2 bases not matched to a gene. CDR1 is LGHDT, CDR2 YNNKEL, per germline (reference sequence). The CDR3 reads CASTDRDTEAFF. As DNA, the CDR3 is TGTGCCAGCACCGACAGGGACACTGAAGCTTTCTTT.

As to this clone: The same CDR3 also results from other DNA sequences found in this sample. The chain recombines TRBV20-1 with TRBJ2-3, with D unresolved. Between the trimmed V and J ends, which lost 2 bases and 3 bases, there was a span of 3 bases. The CDR3 length is 11 residues. Germline V gene sequence: CDR1 DFQATT, CDR2 SNEGSKA (reference sequence). CDR3 sequence reads: CSARLTDTQYF. CDR3 bases: TGCAGTGCTAGACTTACAGATACGCAGTATTTT.

The chain couples TRBV2 to TRBJ2-7, with a tentative D call TRBD1 (6 bases). CDR1 and CDR2 (germline): SNHLY, FYNNEI. The length of the CDR3 is 12 residues. Between the trimmed V and J ends, which lost 7 bases and 4 bases, there was a span of 11 bases. CDR3 sequence: CASTKDSYEQYF. CDR3 nucleotide sequence: TGTGCCAGCACCAAGGACAGTTACGAGCAGTACTTC. The full variable domain, with the rest looked up from reference TRBV2 and TRBJ2-7, is EPEVTQTPSHQVTQMGQEVILRCVPISNHLYFYWYRQILGQKVEFLVSFYNNEISEKSEIFDDQFSVERPDGSNFTLKIRSTKLEDSAMYFCASTKDSYEQYFGPGTRLTVT.

The chain recombines TRBV5-1 with TRBJ2-1; TRBD1 aligns across 9 bases. This CDR3 has 14 residues. Germline-derived CDR1 and CDR2 are SGHRS and YFSETQ. With V trimmed by 6 bases and J by 7 bases, 8 bases remained unmatched. The CDR3 sequence is CASTARTGVNEQFF. The DNA for the CDR3 is TGCGCCAGCACCGCCCGGACAGGGGTAAATGAGCAGTTCTTC.

The CDR3 bases are TGTGCCAGCAGCTTCTCAGATATAGGCTACACCTTC. It is translated as CASSFSDIGYTF. V usage is TRBV7-2 and J usage is TRBJ1-2; unclear D gene. The ends were cut back, 3 bases at V and 8 bases at J, with 10 bases in the middle. This CDR3 has 12 amino acids. The germline V gene has CDR1 SGHTA and CDR2 FQGNSA. The full variable domain, rest sourced from reference TRBV7-2 and TRBJ1-2, is GAGVSQSPSNKVTEKGKDVELRCDPISGHTALYWYRQSLGQGLEFLIYFQGNSAPDKSGLPSDRFSAERTGGSVSTLTIQRTQQEDSAVYLCASSFSDIGYTFGSGTRLTVV.

Notes on this clone: Its ends do not fully match the called genes, so a read error is possible. The J gene is TRBJ1-1, the V gene TRBV5-5, with a tentative D call TRBD1 (6 bases). From germline, CDR1 is SGHKS and CDR2 YYEKEE (reference sequence). This CDR3 comprises 16 residues. This chain's CDR3 is CASSETQGDMNTEAFF. The CDR3 DNA reads TGTGCCAGCAGCGAGACCCAAGGGGACATGAATACTGAAGCTTTCTTT.

The chain links TRBV11-1 to TRBJ2-7; 8 bases match TRBD1. V lost 3 bases, J lost 3 bases, and 7 bases stayed unmatched. The CDR3 spans 15 residues. From germline, CDR1 is SGHAT and CDR2 FQDESV (reference sequence). In nucleotides, the CDR3 is TGTGCCAGCAGCTTTGCTTCAGGGGGCGGCTACGAGCAGTACTTC. It specifies CASSFASGGGYEQYF.

This clone has only one observation. This chain joins TRBV30 and TRBJ1-3; D call uncertain. This CDR3 contains 15 residues. CDR1 and CDR2 from the germline V gene are GTSNPN and SVGIG (reference sequence). V was trimmed by 0 bases and J by 3 bases, leaving 12 bases between them. The CDR3: CAWSVSGASGNTIYF. For the CDR3, the DNA is TGTGCCTGGAGTGTAAGCGGAGCAAGTGGAAACACCATATATTTT.

V and J are TRBV5-5 and TRBJ1-1, with 9 bases identical to TRBD1. The V and J ends lost 4 bases and 2 bases, in that order; junction bases with no gene match: 6. The CDR3 extends over 15 amino acids. CDR1 SGHKS and CDR2 YYEKEE come from the germline V gene (reference sequence). The CDR3 protein is CASSSTGGGNTEAFF. In nucleotides, the CDR3 is TGTGCCAGCAGCAGCACAGGGGGCGGAAACACTGAAGCTTTCTTT.

Only one count was recorded for this clone. CDR3 nucleotides: TGTGCCAGCAGCCGCGGTAGCGGGGGCACAGATACGCAGTATTTT. Protein sequence: CASSRGSGGTDTQYF. J is TRBJ2-3 and V is TRBV3-1 (or the pseudogene TRBV3-2), with 8 bases aligning to TRBD2. The CDR3 extends over 15 amino acids. J gave up 1 base and V 4 bases, and 4 bases lay outside the gene matches. CDR1 is LGHDT, CDR2 YNNKEL, per germline (reference sequence).

This chain links TRBV4-1 with TRBJ1-2; 9 bases agree with TRBD1. There are 17 residues in the CDR3. V lost 0 bases and J lost 3; bases outside the gene matches: 8. The germline V gene has CDR1 MGHRA and CDR2 YSYEKL. CDR3 in DNA: TGCGCCAGCAGCCAAGATGAGCTCGGGACAGGGTACTATGGCTACACCTTC. Translation: CASSQDELGTGYYGYTF.

This clone was counted once. This CDR3 is CASSLTLASTDTQYF. The CDR3 bases are TGTGCCAGCAGCTTAACACTAGCAAGCACAGATACGCAGTATTTT. The rearrangement uses TRBV7-3 and TRBJ2-3; possible D gene TRBD2, 6 bases. The CDR3 loop spans 15 amino acids. The germline gives CDR1 SGHTA, CDR2 FQGTGA. V was cut by 0 bases and J by 0 bases, with 7 bases left in between.